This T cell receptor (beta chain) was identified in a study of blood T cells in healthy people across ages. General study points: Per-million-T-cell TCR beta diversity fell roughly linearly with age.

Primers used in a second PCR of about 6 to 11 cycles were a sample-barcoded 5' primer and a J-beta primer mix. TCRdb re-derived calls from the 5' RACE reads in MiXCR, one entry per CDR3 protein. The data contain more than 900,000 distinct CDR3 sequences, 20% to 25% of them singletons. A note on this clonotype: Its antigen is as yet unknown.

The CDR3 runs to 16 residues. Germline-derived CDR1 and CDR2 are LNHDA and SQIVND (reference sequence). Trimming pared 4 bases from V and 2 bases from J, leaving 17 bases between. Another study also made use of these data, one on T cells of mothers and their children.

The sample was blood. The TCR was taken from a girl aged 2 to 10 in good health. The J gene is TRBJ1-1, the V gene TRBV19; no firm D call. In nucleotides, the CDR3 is TGTGCCAGTAGTAGGGTCCGGGTAGGCGGAAACACTGAAGCTTTCTTT. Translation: CASSRVRVGGNTEAFF.